This entry features one T cell receptor (beta chain) sequence. The V gene's germline CDR1 is MDHEN and CDR2 SYDVKM. V was clipped by 4 bases and J by 2 bases, with 15 bases between them. The CDR3 extends over 16 amino acids. Authors' processing steps: Nucleated cell counts were estimated from reference gene primer amplification. Clones were sequenced by immunoSEQ multiplex PCR, and TCRdb holds only the in-frame ones, with some missing. V and J calls and clone size are copied from that table; D and trimming were computed from the DNA. Of about 15,000 clones listed, approximately 83% were seen once; the top ten hold 20% to 25%. The data derive from a study of blood T cell repertoires in COVID-19. Study overall: Samples taken during acute and convalescent COVID-19 were collected in the United States, Italy and Spain.

The V call is TRBV28, the J call TRBJ1-3, with a tentative D call TRBD1 (6 bases). The specimen sequenced was peripheral blood. This receptor was identified in a man between 40 and 49 years old with active or convalescent COVID-19. CDR3 nucleotides: TGTGCCAGCAGTTCCAAACTAGGGGGAACTGGAAACACCATATATTTT. Translating it yields CASSSKLGGTGNTIYF.